This is a list of T cell receptor beta chains from one sample in a study of blood T cell repertoires in COVID-19. Method: immunoSEQ multiplex PCR; TCRdb's copy keeps in-frame clones and lacks some. Of 70,000 or so clones listed, 65% to 85% are singletons. The sequenced sample consisted of peripheral blood. These receptors all come from a man in his forties or fifties with COVID-19, enrolled during active disease. CDR3s include the opening cysteine and the closing phenylalanine or tryptophan. D genes are given only for firm matches. Clone size is shown for a subset of rows, as once, few, many or a class of expanded clone.

clone size: .
V gene: TRBV7-9
J gene: TRBJ2-7
D gene: .
CDR3 protein: CASSPSGTYEQYF
CDR3 DNA: TGTGCCAGCAGCCCTTCCGGGACATACGAGCAGTACTTC

clone size: .
V gene: TRBV7-9
J gene: TRBJ2-4
D gene: .
CDR3 protein: CASSLVRENIQYF
CDR3 DNA: TGTGCCAGCAGCTTAGTCAGGGAAAACATTCAGTACTTC

clone size: .
V gene: TRBV11-2
J gene: TRBJ2-5
D gene: TRBD2
CDR3 protein: CASTLTGASGPQETQYF
CDR3 DNA: TGTGCCAGCACCTTAACCGGCGCTAGCGGGCCGCAAGAGACCCAGTACTTC

clone size: .
V gene: TRBV13
J gene: TRBJ2-5
D gene: .
CDR3 protein: CASSLDSETQYF
CDR3 DNA: TGTGCCAGCAGCTTAGATTCGGAGACCCAGTACTTC

clone size: once
V gene: TRBV19
J gene: TRBJ2-1
D gene: TRBD2
CDR3 protein: CASSAGTRFNEQFF
CDR3 DNA: TGTGCCAGTTCGGCCGGGACTAGATTCAATGAGCAGTTCTTC

clone size: .
V gene: TRBV20-1
J gene: TRBJ2-7
D gene: .
CDR3 protein: CSAFGGYEQYF
CDR3 DNA: TGCAGTGCTTTCGGGGGCTACGAGCAGTACTTC

clone size: once
V gene: TRBV15
J gene: TRBJ2-1
D gene: .
CDR3 protein: CATSRDPYGAGNEQFF
CDR3 DNA: TGTGCCACCAGCAGAGATCCTTATGGGGCAGGTAATGAGCAGTTCTTC

clone size: .
V gene: TRBV28
J gene: TRBJ1-1
D gene: .
CDR3 protein: CASVPGRGEAFF
CDR3 DNA: TGTGCCAGCGTGCCGGGGAGGGGTGAAGCTTTCTTT

clone size: .
V gene: TRBV27
J gene: TRBJ2-1
D gene: .
CDR3 protein: CASSLQNRVGEQFF
CDR3 DNA: TGTGCCAGCAGTTTGCAGAACAGGGTTGGTGAGCAGTTCTTC

clone size: .
V gene: TRBV9
J gene: TRBJ2-5
D gene: .
CDR3 protein: CASSVGNLVVETQYF
CDR3 DNA: TGTGCCAGCAGCGTAGGGAACCTAGTTGTAGAGACCCAGTACTTC

clone size: .
V gene: TRBV6-6
J gene: TRBJ2-2
D gene: TRBD1
CDR3 protein: CASSYDFRDRTGELFF
CDR3 DNA: TGTGCCAGCAGTTACGACTTCCGGGACAGGACCGGGGAGCTGTTTTTT

clone size: .
V gene: TRBV5-1
J gene: TRBJ2-3
D gene: TRBD2
CDR3 protein: CASSLGGSGKVSTDTQYF
CDR3 DNA: TGCGCCAGCAGCTTGGGGGGTAGCGGGAAGGTCTCCACAGATACGCAGTATTTT

clone size: once
V gene: TRBV28
J gene: TRBJ1-5
D gene: TRBD1
CDR3 protein: CASSGGTGLGGNQPQHF
CDR3 DNA: TGTGCCAGCAGCGGGGGGACAGGGCTAGGGGGCAATCAGCCCCAGCATTTT

clone size: .
V gene: TRBV7-6
J gene: TRBJ2-7
D gene: .
CDR3 protein: CASSPLFGTYEQYF
CDR3 DNA: TGTGCCAGCAGCCCCTTATTCGGTACCTACGAGCAGTACTTC

clone size: few
V gene: TRBV6-5
J gene: TRBJ2-7
D gene: TRBD2
CDR3 protein: CASRVSGEAYEQYF
CDR3 DNA: TGTGCCAGCAGAGTTAGCGGGGAAGCCTACGAGCAGTACTTC

clone size: once
V gene: TRBV19
J gene: TRBJ2-2
D gene: .
CDR3 protein: CASSKGVPNTGELFF
CDR3 DNA: TGTGCCAGTAGTAAGGGGGTACCGAACACCGGGGAGCTGTTTTTT

clone size: .
V gene: TRBV4-1
J gene: TRBJ2-7
D gene: .
CDR3 protein: CASSQDHPAGYEQYF
CDR3 DNA: TGCGCCAGCAGCCAAGATCATCCAGCGGGCTACGAGCAGTACTTC

clone size: .
V gene: TRBV11-2
J gene: TRBJ2-1
D gene: TRBD2
CDR3 protein: CASSHIAGRTYNEQFF
CDR3 DNA: TGTGCCAGCAGCCATATAGCGGGTAGGACCTACAATGAGCAGTTCTTC

clone size: .
V gene: TRBV5-5
J gene: TRBJ2-3
D gene: TRBD1
CDR3 protein: CASSFDRVTDTQYF
CDR3 DNA: TGTGCCAGCAGCTTCGACAGGGTGACAGATACGCAGTATTTT

clone size: .
V gene: TRBV4-1
J gene: TRBJ1-2
D gene: .
CDR3 protein: CASSQDQAFYGYTF
CDR3 DNA: TGCGCCAGCAGCCAAGATCAGGCGTTCTATGGCTACACCTTC

clone size: .
V gene: TRBV20-1
J gene: TRBJ2-5
D gene: TRBD2
CDR3 protein: CSASGGSRFMSQYF
CDR3 DNA: TGCAGTGCTAGTGGCGGGAGCCGCTTTATGAGCCAGTACTTC

clone size: .
V gene: TRBV18
J gene: TRBJ1-2
D gene: TRBD1
CDR3 protein: CASSDRTGIGYTF
CDR3 DNA: TGTGCCAGCTCAGATCGGACAGGGATTGGCTACACCTTC

clone size: .
V gene: TRBV6-5
J gene: TRBJ2-2
D gene: .
CDR3 protein: CASSYVGGGGELFF
CDR3 DNA: TGTGCCAGCAGTTACGTTGGGGGCGGCGGGGAGCTGTTTTTT

clone size: .
V gene: TRBV24-1
J gene: TRBJ2-3
D gene: TRBD2
CDR3 protein: CATSDLRAGGSGDTQYF
CDR3 DNA: TGTGCCACCAGTGATTTGCGTGCGGGAGGGTCCGGAGATACGCAGTATTTT

clone size: .
V gene: TRBV4-1
J gene: TRBJ2-3
D gene: TRBD2
CDR3 protein: CASSQASAGAGDTQYF
CDR3 DNA: TGCGCCAGCAGCCAAGCCAGCGCGGGAGCGGGCGATACGCAGTATTTT